Following are 8 T cell receptor beta chains from one sample sequenced in a study of shared clonotypes between healthy human individuals (dated by TCRdb to 2018 to 2021). The receptor library was made with the immunoSEQ multiplex PCR assay. TCRdb obtained this table from immuneACCESS and retained in-frame rearrangements with V and J assigned. These tables miss some clones; where compared with another copy, unresolved V genes account for less than half of the shortfall, and the remainder is unexplained. This sample has approximately 500,000 clones in its table, and 90% to 97% of those were observed once. Jointly, the top ten make up approximately 0.06% of the sample. The specimen sequenced was naive CD4+ T cells sorted from blood. The cell subset or site label corresponds to: CD45RA+ positively selected. Every receptor here comes from a woman under 40 in good health.

This clone was detected only once. V gene TRBV27 combines with J gene TRBJ2-5, with D maybe TRBD2 (5 bases). The germline V gene encodes CDR1 MNHEY and CDR2 SMNVEV (reference sequence). V was trimmed by 3 bases and J by 2 bases, leaving 19 bases between them. The CDR3 loop spans 17 amino acids. CDR3 coding DNA: TGTGCCAGCAGTTTGCCCCCCCATCGGGGTCGTCAAGAGACCCAGTACTTC. Protein: CASSLPPHRGRQETQYF.

CDR3 region: CASSLVQNPNEKLFF. In DNA form, the CDR3 reads TGTGCCAGCAGCTTAGTTCAGAACCCAAATGAAAAACTGTTTTTT. The chain joins TRBV7-9 to TRBJ1-4; no reliable D call. V was cut by 1 base and J by 5 bases, with 11 bases left in between. CDR3 size: 15 residues. CDR1 and CDR2 from the germline V gene are SEHNR and FQNEAQ (reference sequence).

For this clone: This sample includes further DNA sequences coding for the same CDR3. V is TRBV19 and J is TRBJ2-7; 12 bases map to TRBD2. With V trimmed by 5 bases and J by 3 bases, 5 bases remained unmatched. The length of the CDR3 is 15 residues. The germline V gene has CDR1 LNHDA and CDR2 SQIVND (reference sequence). CDR3 in amino acids: CASSLTSGRFYEQYF. The CDR3 nucleotides read TGTGCCAGTAGTCTCACTAGCGGGAGGTTCTACGAGCAGTACTTC. The full variable domain, completed using reference TRBV19 and TRBJ2-7, is DGGITQSPKYLFRKEGQNVTLSCEQNLNHDAMYWYRQDPGQGLRLIYYSQIVNDFQKGDIAEGYSVSREKKESFPLTVTSAQKNPTAFYLCASSLTSGRFYEQYFGPGTRLTVT.

The chain couples TRBV28 to TRBJ2-1; TRBD2 aligns across 7 bases. Germline values: CDR1 MDHEN, CDR2 SYDVKM. The CDR3 loop spans 12 amino acids. With 5 bases clipped from V and 12 bases from J, the junction kept 7 bases outside the gene matches. The CDR3 DNA reads as TGTGCCAGCAGTGCACCTAGCGGAACGCAGTTCTTC. As protein: CASSAPSGTQFF.

DNA of the CDR3: TGTGCCAGCAGCCTAACCCAGACCCAGTACTTC. Its translation is CASSLTQTQYF. The chain has TRBV7-2 and TRBJ2-5; D not certain. This CDR3 has 11 residues. CDR1 and CDR2 from the germline V gene are SGHTA and FQGNSA. Trimming left V 5 bases short and J 6 bases short, with 7 bases between.

This clone was recorded a few times. This rearrangement joins TRBV5-5 to TRBJ1-1; D remains unclear. The CDR3 runs 13 residues. Trimming shortened V by 2 bases and J by 6 bases, and 11 bases separated the two germline ends. The germline V gene has CDR1 SGHKS and CDR2 YYEKEE (reference sequence). CDR3 DNA: TGTGCCAGCAGCTTCAGCCCTGAGGCTGAAGCTTTCTTT. Its protein is CASSFSPEAEAFF.

This chain links TRBV5-1 with TRBJ2-7; tentatively, D is TRBD2 (5 bases). The CDR3 has 16 amino acids. V was trimmed by 4 bases and J by 7 bases, leaving 24 bases between them. Germline loops: CDR1 SGHRS, CDR2 YFSETQ. CDR3 in DNA: TGCGCCAGCAGCCCAACGATGGACTCCTCCGTACGAGAGCAGTACTTC. Protein product: CASSPTMDSSVREQYF.

This chain links TRBV6-5 with TRBJ2-7; 9 positions match TRBD1. CDR3 length equals 15 residues. V was pared by 2 bases and J by 4 bases, with 6 bases of the junction left unmatched. Per germline, CDR1 MNHEY and CDR2 SVGAGI. Here the CDR3 DNA reads TGTGCCAGCAGTTACATACAGGGGGCGGGTTACGAGCAGTACTTC. As protein: CASSYIQGAGYEQYF.